This T cell receptor (beta chain) is drawn from a study of blood T cell repertoires in COVID-19. Study summary: Sites in the United States, Italy and Spain provided acute and convalescent COVID-19 samples. Sample material is recorded as cDNA or gDNA derived from T cells, B-cell-depleted T cells, or PBMCs.

Per the original data handling: Scientists estimated how many nucleated cells there were by amplifying reference gene primers. Repertoires were generated with immunoSEQ multiplex PCR, while TCRdb's copy carries only in-frame clones and drops some. V and J calls and clone size are copied from that table; D and trimming were computed from the DNA. Altogether more than 140,000 clones are present, roughly 88% being singletons, with the ten largest covering about 7.2%. Germline values: CDR1 MNHEY, CDR2 SVGAGI. This CDR3 is built from 13 residues. V was clipped by 6 bases and J by 2 bases; unmatched bases: 3.

What was sequenced was peripheral blood. This receptor was taken from a woman in her fifties or sixties in a cohort sampled during active or convalescent COVID-19. The chain uses TRBV6-5 and TRBJ2-7; 8 bases align to TRBD1. CDR3 region: CASSWTGTYEQYF. Written as DNA, the CDR3 is TGTGCCAGCAGCTGGACAGGGACCTACGAGCAGTACTTC.